The text below deals with one TCR beta chain. This sample stems from a study of blood T cell repertoires in COVID-19. About the study: Whether acute or convalescent, the COVID-19 samples came from the United States, Italy and Spain.

Per the original methods: Reference gene primer amplification gave estimated nucleated cell counts. Profiling relied on immunoSEQ multiplex PCR, and the TCRdb table lists in-frame clones only, not all of them. V and J calls and clone size follow that table, whereas D and trimming were derived from the DNA. Here the sample spans over 100,000 clones, more than 75% being singletons. Sequencing used peripheral blood. The sequence was obtained from a man aged 45-65 years with active COVID-19.

The CDR3 DNA follows: TGTGCCAGTAGTAAAGGGGACTATCAGCCCCAGCATTTT. Amino acid sequence: CASSKGDYQPQHF. This chain joins TRBV19 and TRBJ1-5; the D gene is possibly TRBD1 (5 bases). The germline V and J ends were trimmed by 4 bases and 5 bases, with 9 bases remaining between them. CDR1 and CDR2 from the germline V gene are LNHDA and SQIVND (reference sequence). The CDR3 has 13 residues.